This T cell receptor (beta chain) is drawn from a study of T cell responses to AZD1222 COVID-19 vaccine. On this clone itself: The antigen is unknown.

Clones were sequenced by immunoSEQ multiplex PCR, and TCRdb holds only the in-frame ones, with some missing. The table records roughly 130,000 clones, 92% of them present only once. General study results and limits: Of the AZD1222 recipients, only 5 or 6 were seropositive at baseline. Donor demographics were predominantly white British with a female majority; clonal diversity may be underestimated. All repertoire sampling was performed exclusively after the peak T cell response.

The receptor was isolated from an adult who received the AZD1222 COVID-19 vaccine. The material sequenced was peripheral blood, taken 28 days after the second AZD1222 dose.

CDR3 sequence reads: CASSQGSCLAFTGELFF. The CDR3, as DNA: TGTGCCAGCAGCCAAGGGAGTTGCTTAGCGTTCACCGGGGAGCTGTTTTTT. The chain joins TRBV3-1 (or the pseudogene TRBV3-2) to TRBJ2-2; TRBD2 is a possible D gene (5 bases). Trimming left V 1 base short and J 4 bases short, with 16 bases between. CDR3 length: 17 residues. Germline V CDR1 and CDR2: LGHDT, YNNKEL (reference sequence).